The 4 T cell receptor beta chains below come from one sample, sequenced in a study of radiotherapy plus CTLA-4 blockade in lung cancer. Generated by immunoSEQ multiplex PCR, the TCRdb table keeps only in-frame clones and is missing some. This table has about 93,000 clones, just over 85% appearing once. The source was peripheral blood, collected from a patient treated with radiotherapy plus ipilimumab. The receptors were sampled from a human donor with non-small cell lung cancer that progressed on radiotherapy plus ipilimumab.

V usage is TRBV6-1 and J usage is TRBJ2-7; D uncertain. The CDR3 has 12 amino acids. Trimming took off 2 bases at V and 3 bases at J, with 5 bases between the two ends. Germline CDR1 MNHNS, CDR2 SASEGT. CDR3 region: CASSEYDYEQYF. DNA for the CDR3: TGTGCCAGCAGTGAATATGACTACGAGCAGTACTTC.

The rearrangement uses TRBV9 and TRBJ1-4, with D tentatively TRBD1 (6 bases). This CDR3 contains 15 residues. The V end lost 3 bases, the J end lost 5 bases, and 14 bases lay between the germline ends. Germline V lookup: CDR1 SGDLS, CDR2 YYNGEE. The DNA of the CDR3 is TGTGCCAGCAGCGATGGGACAAGTTACAATGAAAAACTGTTTTTT. As protein: CASSDGTSYNEKLFF.

The chain joins TRBV11-2 to TRBJ2-1; perhaps TRBD1 as D (6 bases). V gave up 0 bases and J gave up 4 bases, with 19 bases separating them. The germline CDR1 and CDR2 sequences are SGHAT and FQNNGV. This CDR3 comprises 18 residues. CDR3 sequence: CASSLEAVLGATYNEQFF. CDR3 sequence (DNA): TGTGCCAGCAGCTTAGAGGCCGTCCTGGGGGCCACGTACAATGAGCAGTTCTTC.

The chain has TRBV18 and TRBJ2-6, with D unresolved. CDR3 length: 17 amino acids. Germline CDR1 and CDR2: KGHSH and LQKENI. Deletions cut 0 bases from V and 4 bases from J, with 13 bases between. This chain's CDR3 is CASSPPGLVAGANVLTF. The DNA of the CDR3 is TGTGCCAGCTCACCACCTGGCCTCGTGGCAGGGGCCAACGTCCTGACTTTC.